Each of the 23 T cell receptor beta chains below was sequenced from the same sample in a study of spatial heterogeneity in lung cancer. Time point denoted: sample taken at primary tumor resection. Sequencing covered unsorted whole RNA taken from tumor, nontumor lung or frozen PBMC. Each CDR3 protein gets one entry after TCRdb re-called the 5' RACE reads with MiXCR. The sample shows fewer than 45,000 distinct CDR3 sequences, 6.5% to 8.5% of them seen only once. The sequencing here drew on PBMCs, taken at surgery. The source is a female donor with early-stage non-small cell lung cancer.

V gene TRBV2 combines with J gene TRBJ1-5; a weak D match, TRBD1 (5 bases). V was cut by 6 bases and J by 0 bases, with 9 bases left in between. CDR1 and CDR2 (germline): SNHLY, FYNNEI. This CDR3 is built from 14 residues. Here the CDR3 reads CASRGEVSNQPQHF. The CDR3 nucleotides read TGTGCCAGCAGGGGGGAGGTTAGCAATCAGCCCCAGCATTTT.

This sequence joins TRBV30 and TRBJ1-5; the match to TRBD1 covers 7 bases. From germline, CDR1 is GTSNPN and CDR2 SVGIG (reference sequence). This CDR3 region has 15 residues. V was pared by 0 bases and J by 4 bases, with 6 bases of the junction left unmatched. This CDR3 is CAWSVLNRGNQPQHF. For the CDR3, the DNA is TGTGCCTGGAGTGTCCTGAACAGGGGTAATCAGCCCCAGCATTTT. Full variable domain (remainder filled in from reference TRBV30 and TRBJ1-5): SQTIHQWPATLVQPVGSPLSLECTVEGTSNPNLYWYRQAAGRGLQLLFYSVGIGQISSEVPQNLSASRPQDRQFILSSKKLLLSDSGFYLCAWSVLNRGNQPQHFGDGTRLSIL.

This clonotype was detected many times. The chain combines TRBV12-3 or TRBV12-4 with TRBJ1-1, with 7 bases identical to TRBD1. The CDR3 sequence is 14 residues long. V lost 5 bases, J lost 5 bases, and 8 bases stayed unmatched. Here the CDR3 DNA reads TGTGCCAGCAGTCGAACAGGGGTGGGGACTGAAGCTTTCTTT. Its protein product is CASSRTGVGTEAFF.

In its sample, this clonotype was seen many times. V usage is TRBV12-3 or TRBV12-4 and J usage is TRBJ1-6; 9 positions agree with TRBD1. There are 17 residues in the CDR3. V lost 3 bases to trimming and J lost 1 base; unmatched junction nucleotides: 4. CDR3 coding DNA: TGTGCCAGCAGTTTCGGACAGGGGTGGTCCTATAATTCACCCCTCCACTTT. It is translated as CASSFGQGWSYNSPLHF.

The chain carries TRBV11-2 and TRBJ1-2; 7 bases line up with TRBD1. Per the germline V gene, CDR1 is SGHAT and CDR2 is FQNNGV. The CDR3 length is 15 residues. The V and J ends lost 2 bases and 6 bases, in that order; junction bases with no gene match: 9. The DNA of the CDR3 is TGTGCCAGCAGCTTATCGGTAGAAGGGACAGATGGCTACACCTTC. Its protein is CASSLSVEGTDGYTF.

The chain links TRBV20-1 to TRBJ2-7; the D is unclear. The germline V gene encodes CDR1 DFQATT and CDR2 SNEGSKA (reference sequence). Trimming took off 2 bases at V and 2 bases at J, with 7 bases between the two ends. The CDR3 covers 12 residues. CDR3 nucleotide sequence: TGCAGTGCTAGAAGTTACCCCTACGAGCAGTACTTC. Encoded protein: CSARSYPYEQYF.

There are many counts of this clonotype. The genes are TRBV28 and TRBJ1-2; no clear D. V lost 4 bases and J 6 bases, leaving 9 bases between the germline ends. The CDR3 sequence is 12 residues long. Germline assignment: CDR1 MDHEN and CDR2 SYDVKM. CDR3 coding DNA: TGTGCCAGCAGTTCCTTTCCCCATGGCTACACCTTC. This gives the protein CASSSFPHGYTF.

This clonotype was recorded many times. The chain links TRBV2 to TRBJ2-2; TRBD1 agrees at 12 bases. CDR1 and CDR2 (germline): SNHLY, FYNNEI. J was trimmed by 4 bases and V by 10 bases; bases with no gene match: 4. The CDR3 sequence is 14 residues long. In DNA, the CDR3 is TGTGCCACCTTGGGACAGGGGGCCACCGGGGAGCTGTTTTTT. Protein sequence: CATLGQGATGELFF.

This clonotype was counted a few times. The gene calls are TRBV5-1 and TRBJ2-7; 10 bases are shared with TRBD1. The CDR3 contains 16 residues. The V gene end was trimmed by 2 bases and the J gene end by 4 bases; junction bases not matched to a gene: 9. CDR1 and CDR2 from the germline V gene are SGHRS and YFSETQ. The CDR3 loop is CASSFAIRQGAYEQYF. In nucleotides, the CDR3 is TGCGCCAGCAGCTTCGCAATTCGACAGGGGGCGTACGAGCAGTACTTC.

The chain is built from TRBV20-1 and TRBJ1-2, with TRBD1 identical over 10 bases. The CDR3 length is 16 residues. Germline trimming cut 3 bases from V and 8 bases from J; bases unmatched to any gene: 15. Germline lookup yields CDR1 DFQATT and CDR2 SNEGSKA (reference sequence). The CDR3 loop reads CSASPPQGQGLLGYTF. The CDR3 DNA reads TGCAGTGCTAGTCCCCCCCAGGGACAGGGGCTCTTAGGCTACACCTTC.

The sample holds many counts of this clonotype. The V and J genes are TRBV19 and TRBJ1-5; 7 bases match TRBD1. Germline V gene lookup returns CDR1 LNHDA and CDR2 SQIVND (reference sequence). V was pared by 4 bases and J by 3 bases, with 9 bases of the junction left unmatched. The CDR3 totals 16 residues. CDR3 DNA: TGTGCCAGTAGTACTTTAGGCAGGGGGTTCAATCAGCCCCAGCATTTT. The encoded protein is CASSTLGRGFNQPQHF.

This clonotype has only a few counts. The V gene is TRBV10-1, the J gene TRBJ2-5; D might be TRBD1 or TRBD2, each matching 6 bases. Trimming took 6 bases from V and 2 from J, leaving 16 bases between them. The CDR3 sequence is 15 residues long. CDR1 is WNHNN and CDR2 is SYGVQD in the germline V gene (reference sequence). CDR3 DNA sequence: TGCGCCAGCAGCCACGGGGGTACAGGGCAAGAGACCCAGTACTTC. Encoded protein: CASSHGGTGQETQYF.

This clonotype was seen many times. The rearrangement uses TRBV4-1 and TRBJ1-2; D is undetermined. Trimming pared 0 bases from V and 7 bases from J, leaving 18 bases between. The CDR3 consists of 16 residues. Germline loops: CDR1 MGHRA, CDR2 YSYEKL. CDR3 nucleotide sequence: TGCGCCAGCAGCCAAGAAGGATCCTCGAAGGTAGTTGGCTACACCTTC. Its translation: CASSQEGSSKVVGYTF.

This clonotype was seen more than once but under ten times. J is TRBJ1-3 and V is TRBV18; tentative D call: TRBD1 (6 bases). The germline CDR1 and CDR2 sequences are KGHSH and LQKENI. The V gene lost 4 bases and the J gene lost 0 bases, with 13 bases spanning the gap. The CDR3 runs 16 residues. In DNA, the CDR3 is TGTGCCAGCTCACGACGACAGGAGAGCTCTGGAAACACCATATATTTT. Translating gives CASSRRQESSGNTIYF. The variable domain in full, with the rest retrieved from reference TRBV18 and TRBJ1-3, is NAGVMQNPRHLVRRRGQEARLRCSPMKGHSHVYWYRQLPEEGLKFMVYLQKENIIDESGMPKERFSAEFPKEGPSILRIQQVVRGDSAAYFCASSRRQESSGNTIYFGEGSWLTVV.

This clonotype was counted many times. This chain links TRBV7-6 with TRBJ2-6; 10 positions agree with TRBD1. CDR3 length equals 19 residues. V dropped 5 bases and J dropped 3; count of bases not matched to a gene: 13. Germline CDR1 SGHVS, CDR2 FNYEAQ. The CDR3 reads CASSARTGGGRFGANVLTF. As DNA, the CDR3 is TGTGCCAGCAGCGCCCGGACAGGGGGAGGAAGGTTTGGGGCCAACGTCCTGACTTTC.

This clonotype was counted a few times. The CDR3 DNA is TGCAGTGCTAGAGATACGGGGACAGTCTATGGCTACACCTTC. It is translated as CSARDTGTVYGYTF. This chain connects TRBV20-1 to TRBJ1-2, with 7 bases matching TRBD1. Germline V CDR1 and CDR2: DFQATT, SNEGSKA (reference sequence). The V segment lost 0 bases and the J segment 4 bases; nucleotides outside the gene matches: 5. The CDR3 is made up of 14 amino acids.

This clonotype has a count of ten or more. This chain links TRBV6-2 or TRBV6-3 with TRBJ1-5; 7 bases are a match to TRBD1. Germline loops: CDR1 MNHEY, CDR2 SVGEGT. The CDR3 has 16 residues. V dropped 4 bases and J dropped 1; count of bases not matched to a gene: 7. CDR3 nucleotide sequence: TGTGCCAGCAGTTCTTGGACAGGAAGCAGCAATCAGCCCCAGCATTTT. It specifies CASSSWTGSSNQPQHF.

This clonotype has only a few counts. The chain combines TRBV7-2 with TRBJ1-2, with D uncertain. The germline CDR1 and CDR2 sequences are SGHTA and FQGNSA. This CDR3 is built from 10 residues. The germline V and J ends were trimmed by 1 base and 12 bases, with 6 bases remaining between them. The CDR3 here is CASSLGGDTF. The CDR3 DNA reads as TGTGCCAGCAGCTTAGGCGGGGACACCTTC.

Ten or more counts support this clonotype. This chain links TRBV6-6 with TRBJ2-3; tentatively, D is TRBD2 (5 bases). There are 14 residues in the CDR3. Trimming pared 0 bases from V and 3 bases from J, leaving 7 bases between. Germline loops: CDR1 MNHNY, CDR2 SVGAGI (reference sequence). The CDR3 spells CASSYSRVTDTQYF. CDR3 bases: TGTGCCAGCAGTTACTCGCGGGTTACAGATACGCAGTATTTT.

This clonotype was detected many times. V is TRBV20-1 and J is TRBJ2-7, with D unclear. CDR3 size: 13 residues. Germline V CDR1 and CDR2: DFQATT, SNEGSKA (reference sequence). Trimming removed 2 bases from V and 4 bases from J, with 12 bases in between. CDR3 sequence reads: CSARKVPMYEQYF. For the CDR3, the DNA is TGCAGTGCTAGAAAAGTTCCCATGTACGAGCAGTACTTC.

This clonotype came up many times. CDR3 sequence: CAIRTSGAQETQYF. As DNA, the CDR3 is TGTGCCATCCGGACTAGCGGAGCCCAAGAGACCCAGTACTTC. The chain has TRBV10-3 and TRBJ2-5, with 10 bases fitting TRBD2. In germline, CDR1 is ENHRY, CDR2 SYGVKD. J lost 1 base, V lost 8 bases, and 4 bases had no gene match. The CDR3 runs 14 residues.

This clonotype was seen many times. The chain recombines TRBV18 with TRBJ1-1; unclear D gene. Germline-derived CDR1 and CDR2 are KGHSH and LQKENI. This CDR3 region has 14 residues. Trimming pared 3 bases from V and 1 base from J, leaving 9 bases between. Here the CDR3 DNA reads TGTGCCAGCTCACCGGACCGAAAGAACACTGAAGCTTTCTTT. It translates to CASSPDRKNTEAFF.

This clonotype showed up many times. The V call is TRBV7-3, the J call TRBJ2-3; a possible D gene is TRBD1 (7 bases). Trimming shortened V by 10 bases and J by 6 bases, and 17 bases separated the two germline ends. Germline CDR1 SGHTA, CDR2 FQGTGA. The CDR3 sequence is 13 residues long. CDR3 nucleotides: TGTGCCACGTCACGCCAGGGGGGTGATACGCAGTATTTT. It encodes CATSRQGGDTQYF.